The 8 T cell receptor beta chains given below trace back to one sample, sequenced in a study of blood T cell repertoires in COVID-19. Repertoires were generated with immunoSEQ multiplex PCR, while TCRdb's copy carries only in-frame clones and drops some. The sample includes roughly 20,000 clones, 88% of them seen just once. Sequenced input: peripheral blood. Receptors originate from a man between 40 and 49 years old with active COVID-19.

The gene calls are TRBV6-2 or TRBV6-3 and TRBJ2-7, with 9 nucleotides matching TRBD1. V shed 3 bases, J shed 2 bases, and the junction held 14 bases outside the gene matches. This CDR3 is 18 amino acids long. Germline assignment: CDR1 MNHEY and CDR2 SVGEGT. The CDR3 here is CASSYRDRVNMVPYEQYF. The CDR3 bases are TGTGCCAGCAGTTATCGGGACAGGGTGAATATGGTCCCCTACGAGCAGTACTTC.

The chain has TRBV7-9 and TRBJ2-5, with 8 nucleotides matching TRBD1. Trimming cost V 5 bases and J 2 bases; bases outside gene matches: 7. The CDR3 runs to 15 residues. Germline lookup yields CDR1 SEHNR and CDR2 FQNEAQ (reference sequence). The CDR3 spells CASSMGTGAQETQYF. In DNA form, the CDR3 reads TGTGCCAGCAGCATGGGGACAGGTGCTCAAGAGACCCAGTACTTC.

V gene TRBV19 combines with J gene TRBJ2-1; 7 bases line up with TRBD2. CDR1 is LNHDA and CDR2 is SQIVND in the germline V gene (reference sequence). This CDR3 is 14 amino acids long. The J segment lost 2 bases and the V segment lost 4 bases, leaving 2 bases of the junction unmatched. The CDR3 sequence: CASSRGRAYNEQFF. Written as DNA, the CDR3 is TGTGCCAGTAGTAGGGGGAGGGCCTACAATGAGCAGTTCTTC. The full variable domain, with the rest looked up from reference TRBV19 and TRBJ2-1, is DGGITQSPKYLFRKEGQNVTLSCEQNLNHDAMYWYRQDPGQGLRLIYYSQIVNDFQKGDIAEGYSVSREKKESFPLTVTSAQKNPTAFYLCASSRGRAYNEQFFGPGTRLTVL.

In its sample, this clone was seen a few times. The chain joins TRBV5-4 to TRBJ2-7; the match to TRBD1 covers 10 bases. The CDR3 extends over 13 amino acids. Germline loops: CDR1 SGHNT, CDR2 YYREEE (reference sequence). Germline trimming cut 5 bases from V and 4 bases from J; bases unmatched to any gene: 3. CDR3 sequence (DNA): TGTGCCAGCAGACAGGGACAGGGGTACGAGCAGTACTTC. It yields the protein CASRQGQGYEQYF. Looking up the rest from reference TRBV5-4 and TRBJ2-7 gives the full variable domain: ETGVTQSPTHLIKTRGQQVTLRCSSQSGHNTVSWYQQALGQGPQFIFQYYREEENGRGNFPPRFSGLQFPNYSSELNVNALELDDSALYLCASRQGQGYEQYFGPGTRLTVT.

This clone was seen only once. The CDR3 DNA reads as TGTGCCAGCAGCGGCACAGGGAGTCAGCCCCAGCATTTT. As protein: CASSGTGSQPQHF. The V and J genes are TRBV9 and TRBJ1-5; tentative D call: TRBD1 (6 bases). Germline loops: CDR1 SGDLS, CDR2 YYNGEE. The CDR3 has 13 amino acids. Trimming left V 3 bases short and J 6 bases short, with 10 bases between.

The chain recombines TRBV7-8 with TRBJ1-5; a weak D match, TRBD1 (5 bases). CDR1 SGHVS and CDR2 FQNEAQ come from the germline V gene. Trimming took off 4 bases at V and 3 bases at J, with 10 bases between the two ends. CDR3 length: 14 residues. Here the CDR3 reads CASSSGQVNQPQHF. The CDR3 DNA reads as TGTGCCAGCAGCTCAGGGCAGGTCAATCAGCCCCAGCATTTT.

This clone was detected only once. This chain links TRBV7-6 with TRBJ2-7; a weak D match, TRBD2 (6 bases). The germline V gene encodes CDR1 SGHVS and CDR2 FNYEAQ. The CDR3 loop spans 15 amino acids. V gave up 3 bases and J gave up 1 base, with 13 bases separating them. CDR3 sequence reads: CASSLPRRGSYEQYF. The DNA of the CDR3 is TGTGCCAGCAGCTTGCCCCGGAGGGGTTCCTACGAGCAGTACTTC.

In DNA form, the CDR3 reads TGTGCCAGCAGCTTGGTGGGCGGGGAACCTTCCTACGAGCAGTACTTC. It is translated as CASSLVGGEPSYEQYF. This chain links TRBV5-4 with TRBJ2-7; weak D call: TRBD2 (6 bases). Germline CDR1 SGHNT, CDR2 YYREEE (reference sequence). CDR3 length: 16 amino acids. Trimming left V 0 bases short and J 1 base short, with 14 bases between.